This T cell receptor beta chain was sequenced in a study of cytomegalovirus exposure and HLA in healthy donors. Nominal health characterized the donors when sampled, though unrecorded immune exposures were likely. Primers: 60 Vbeta forward and 13 Jbeta reverse. The method was immunoSEQ multiplex PCR; TCRdb's version includes in-frame clones alone and lacks a portion of them. Of around 200,000 clones in the sample, over 65% were seen once. Between the trimmed V and J ends, which lost 8 bases and 0 bases, there was a span of 16 bases. The CDR3 sequence is 14 residues long. Germline V CDR1 and CDR2: GTSNPN, SVGIG (reference sequence). With regard to this clone: Its antigen is not identified.

Overall study results and limits: Within an earlier analysis, most TCR beta V segments proved productive either about 90% or about 30% of the time. Another analysis was done later, and it associated approximately 18,000 TCR beta sequences with HLA alleles at 0.05 false discovery rate. Sequencing likely generated an artifact that appeared as a cluster of highly shared sequence variants.

The sequenced sample was PBMCs. This rearrangement joins TRBV30 to TRBJ1-1; D may be TRBD1 (5 bases). The sequence was collected from a woman in her 50s in good health and CMV-seropositive. The CDR3 reads CARESGLMNTEAFF. CDR3 DNA: TGTGCCCGAGAATCGGGACTCATGAACACTGAAGCTTTCTTT. Combining the CDR3 with reference TRBV30 and TRBJ1-1 gives the whole variable domain SQTIHQWPATLVQPVGSPLSLECTVEGTSNPNLYWYRQAAGRGLQLLFYSVGIGQISSEVPQNLSASRPQDRQFILSSKKLLLSDSGFYLCARESGLMNTEAFFGQGTRLTVV.